Listed here are 7 T cell receptor beta chains from one sample, sequenced in a study of technical replicates of blood from several donors. This table comes from immunoSEQ multiplex PCR, and its TCRdb copy is limited to in-frame clones, with some not included. The table lists fewer than 95,000 clones, 90% to 95% of them singletons. Material for sequencing was T cells isolated from PBMCs. All receptors derive from a human donor in good health.

The CDR3 DNA reads as TGTGCCAGCAGCCTAACAGAGTCAGGGCAGTACTTC. It codes for CASSLTESGQYF. The chain employs TRBV2 and TRBJ2-7; D is ambiguous. The V end was cut by 6 bases, the J end by 9 bases, with 15 bases between. The CDR3 loop spans 12 amino acids. CDR1 SNHLY and CDR2 FYNNEI come from the germline V gene.

The chain has TRBV28 and TRBJ2-1; D remains ambiguous. CDR1 MDHEN and CDR2 SYDVKM come from the germline V gene. V dropped 6 bases and J dropped 5 bases, with 2 bases sitting between them. The CDR3 contains 10 residues. Written as DNA, the CDR3 is TGTGCCAGCAGCAACAATGAGCAGTTCTTC. Translation gives CASSNNEQFF. Looking up the rest from reference TRBV28 and TRBJ2-1 gives the full variable domain: DVKVTQSSRYLVKRTGEKVFLECVQDMDHENMFWYRQDPGLGLRLIYFSYDVKMKEKGDIPEGYSVSREKKERFSLILESASTNQTSMYLCASSNNEQFFGPGTRLTVL.

The chain joins TRBV13 to TRBJ1-2, with 9 bases identical to TRBD1. The V gene end was trimmed by 5 bases and the J gene end by 5 bases; junction bases not matched to a gene: 9. Germline lookup yields CDR1 PRHDT and CDR2 FYEKMQ (reference sequence). This CDR3 region has 15 residues. Written as DNA, the CDR3 is TGTGCCAGCAGCGTACCGGGACAGGGCGCTTATGGCTACACCTTC. Protein product: CASSVPGQGAYGYTF. The entire variable domain, with the rest obtained from reference TRBV13 and TRBJ1-2, is as follows: AAGVIQSPRHLIKEKRETATLKCYPIPRHDTVYWYQQGPGQDPQFLISFYEKMQSDKGSIPDRFSAQQFSDYHSELNMSSLELGDSALYFCASSVPGQGAYGYTFGSGTRLTVV.

The chain carries TRBV18 and TRBJ2-5; D unclear. CDR1 and CDR2 from the germline V gene are KGHSH and LQKENI. Trimming stripped 3 bases from V and 4 bases from J, with 6 bases between. CDR3 length equals 12 residues. CDR3 nucleotide sequence: TGTGCCAGCTCACCCAGAGGAGAGACCCAGTACTTC. This translates into CASSPRGETQYF. The full variable domain, with the rest looked up from reference TRBV18 and TRBJ2-5, is NAGVMQNPRHLVRRRGQEARLRCSPMKGHSHVYWYRQLPEEGLKFMVYLQKENIIDESGMPKERFSAEFPKEGPSILRIQQVVRGDSAAYFCASSPRGETQYFGPGTRLLVL.

This rearrangement joins TRBV6-5 to TRBJ1-5; no reliable D call. The germline gives CDR1 MNHEY, CDR2 SVGAGI. Trimming took 0 bases from V and 4 from J, leaving 13 bases between them. The length of the CDR3 is 16 residues. The CDR3 reads CASSYSGVTRNQPQHF. The CDR3 DNA follows: TGTGCCAGCAGTTACTCCGGGGTGACCCGGAATCAGCCCCAGCATTTT.

The table lists this clone with a count of one. V usage is TRBV10-3 and J usage is TRBJ1-1, with D unresolved. The V end lost 8 bases, the J end lost 1 base, and 5 bases lay between the germline ends. This CDR3 comprises 11 residues. In germline, CDR1 is ENHRY, CDR2 SYGVKD. The CDR3 nucleotides are TGTGCCATCTCATCGAACACTGAAGCTTTCTTT. Translated: CAISSNTEAFF.

The chain uses TRBV28 and TRBJ2-6; D is undetermined. V was trimmed by 7 bases and J by 2 bases, leaving 3 bases between them. The CDR3 extends over 12 amino acids. Germline lookup yields CDR1 MDHEN and CDR2 SYDVKM. CDR3 sequence reads: CASTPGANVLTF. The CDR3 DNA sequence: TGTGCCAGCACTCCTGGGGCCAACGTCCTGACTTTC.